The 29 T cell receptor beta chains below come from one sample, sequenced in a study of beta chain features in type 1 diabetes. Sequencing targeted expressed TCRB transcripts, as all isolated RNA had been reverse transcribed. Assay: immunoSEQ multiplex PCR; the TCRdb copy retains only in-frame clones and omits some. The data contain under 350,000 clones, 7.5% to 9.5% of them singletons. Source material: central memory CD4+ T cells from blood. Source of these receptors: a woman under 30 in good health.

This clone was counted a few times. The identical CDR3 is also encoded by other nucleotide sequences in the sample. J is TRBJ1-5 and V is TRBV28; D is unresolved. Germline V gene lookup returns CDR1 MDHEN and CDR2 SYDVKM. V gave up 6 bases and J gave up 0 bases, with 6 bases separating them. The CDR3 loop spans 13 amino acids. The CDR3 nucleotides read TGTGCCAGCAGCTATTATAGCAATCAGCCCCAGCATTTT. As protein: CASSYYSNQPQHF.

This clone has just a few counts. The gene calls are TRBV6-6 and TRBJ1-2; D might be TRBD1 (6 bases). The germline V gene encodes CDR1 MNHNY and CDR2 SVGAGI (reference sequence). Deletions cut 2 bases from V and 6 bases from J, with 16 bases between. CDR3 size: 15 residues. The CDR3 DNA sequence: TGTGCCAGCAGTTACCCGGGACATACGGGGCATGGCTACACCTTC. It yields the protein CASSYPGHTGHGYTF.

This clone has more than one count but fewer than ten. The V gene is TRBV4-2, the J gene TRBJ2-5, with a weak D call TRBD1 (6 bases). The CDR3 contains 16 residues. V gave up 4 bases and J gave up 2 bases, with 17 bases separating them. From germline, CDR1 is LGHNA and CDR2 YNFKEQ. The CDR3, as DNA: TGTGCCAGCAGCCGCCCGGACAGCGAAGTGCAAGAGACCCAGTACTTC. It translates to CASSRPDSEVQETQYF.

The chain has TRBV7-8 and TRBJ2-2; TRBD1 matches at 10 bases. This CDR3 is 16 amino acids long. The germline gives CDR1 SGHVS, CDR2 FQNEAQ. V lost 4 bases to trimming and J lost 3 bases; unmatched junction nucleotides: 5. CDR3 DNA: TGTGCCAGCAGCTACGGGGACAGGGGATACACCGGGGAGCTGTTTTTT. Translated, it gives CASSYGDRGYTGELFF.

This clone was observed a handful of times. The CDR3 here is CASSRETGKGYTF. CDR3 DNA sequence: TGTGCCAGCAGCCGTGAGACAGGAAAAGGCTACACCTTC. The rearrangement uses TRBV7-2 and TRBJ1-2; tentative D call: TRBD1 (6 bases). Germline CDR1 and CDR2: SGHTA and FQGNSA. V lost 5 bases and J lost 8, with 15 bases in between. The CDR3 spans 13 residues. Together with reference TRBV7-2 and TRBJ1-2, the CDR3 gives the full variable domain: GAGVSQSPSNKVTEKGKDVELRCDPISGHTALYWYRQSLGQGLEFLIYFQGNSAPDKSGLPSDRFSAERTGGSVSTLTIQRTQQEDSAVYLCASSRETGKGYTFGSGTRLTVV.

There are a few counts of this clone. The chain employs TRBV5-6 and TRBJ2-5; D unresolved. Germline CDR1 is SGHDT and CDR2 is YYEEEE. Trimming cost V 0 bases and J 5 bases, with 8 bases left between them. The CDR3 loop spans 13 amino acids. The CDR3 sequence: CASSLARRETQYF. CDR3 in DNA: TGTGCCAGCAGCTTGGCGCGGCGGGAGACCCAGTACTTC.

The chain combines TRBV9 with TRBJ2-2; perhaps TRBD2 as D (5 bases). The ends were cut back, 2 bases at V and 0 bases at J, with 8 bases in the middle. Germline CDR1 is SGDLS and CDR2 is YYNGEE. The length of the CDR3 is 15 residues. The CDR3 bases are TGTGCCAGCAGCGTGTCGGGGACGAACACCGGGGAGCTGTTTTTT. This codes for CASSVSGTNTGELFF.

This clone was observed many times. CDR3 in DNA: TGTGCCGCCCGGGACGAATACAATGAGCAGTTCTTC. The encoded protein is CAARDEYNEQFF. The chain couples TRBV10-3 to TRBJ2-1, with D possibly being TRBD1 or TRBD2 (5 bases each). Germline CDR1 and CDR2: ENHRY and SYGVKD. The CDR3 sequence is 12 residues long. Trimming pared 11 bases from V and 4 bases from J, leaving 12 bases between.

This clone showed up just a few times. The chain recombines TRBV11-2 with TRBJ2-7, with D possibly being TRBD1 (6 bases). The CDR3 extends over 13 amino acids. Germline V gives CDR1 SGHAT, CDR2 FQNNGV. Trimming shortened V by 4 bases and J by 1 base, and 8 bases separated the two germline ends. In DNA form, the CDR3 reads TGTGCCAGCAGCTACAGGGTGTCCTACGAGCAGTACTTC. Its translation: CASSYRVSYEQYF.

The V and J genes are TRBV28 and TRBJ2-5, with 8 bases lining up with TRBD1. This CDR3 has 14 residues. The V gene's germline CDR1 is MDHEN and CDR2 SYDVKM. The junction had 4 bases not matched to a gene; V was cut back by 3 bases and J by 4 bases. CDR3 nucleotide sequence: TGTGCCAGCAGTTTTGGGGGACAGGCAGAGACCCAGTACTTC. It is translated as CASSFGGQAETQYF.

This clone was detected a few times. The chain combines TRBV5-1 with TRBJ1-1; D unresolved. Deletions cut 2 bases from V and 4 bases from J, with 9 bases between. CDR1 is SGHRS and CDR2 is YFSETQ in the germline V gene. This CDR3 region has 13 residues. The CDR3 here is CASSLAAPTEAFF. The CDR3 bases are TGCGCCAGCAGCTTAGCAGCTCCCACTGAAGCTTTCTTT.

This clone was detected ten times or more. The V and J genes are TRBV7-9 and TRBJ2-2, with D possibly TRBD2 on 5 matching bases. The CDR3 runs 18 residues. Trimming removed 1 base at V and 4 bases at J, with 19 bases between. CDR1 is SEHNR, CDR2 FQNEAQ, per germline (reference sequence). As DNA, the CDR3 is TGTGCCAGCAGCTTAGGCTCTTCCGGACTCTCCACCACCGGGGAGCTGTTTTTT. The encoded protein is CASSLGSSGLSTTGELFF.

This clone appeared a few times. At the DNA level, this CDR3 is encoded by other sequences in the same sample as well. The chain uses TRBV6-6 and TRBJ2-2, with D uncertain. With 8 bases removed from V and 2 bases from J, the gap between germline ends came to 9 bases. CDR3 length: 13 residues. Germline V gives CDR1 MNHNY, CDR2 SVGAGI (reference sequence). In DNA form, the CDR3 reads TGTGCCAGCCGACCAAGTAACACCGGGGAGCTGTTTTTT. This encodes CASRPSNTGELFF.

This clone has only a few counts. The chain uses TRBV6-6 and TRBJ1-2; D unresolved. V was cut by 2 bases and J by 0 bases, with 7 bases left in between. The CDR3 totals 14 residues. CDR1 and CDR2 (germline): MNHNY, SVGAGI (reference sequence). In DNA form, the CDR3 reads TGTGCCAGCAGTTACCAGGAAGCTAACTATGGCTACACCTTC. Translated: CASSYQEANYGYTF.

This clone showed up just a few times. V gene TRBV18 combines with J gene TRBJ2-7, with D uncertain. This CDR3 contains 12 residues. With 1 base removed from V and 9 bases from J, the gap between germline ends came to 10 bases. Germline-derived CDR1 and CDR2 are KGHSH and LQKENI. The CDR3 DNA is TGTGCCAGCTCACCACTTAACAGTTGGCAGTACTTC. This gives the protein CASSPLNSWQYF.

The J gene is TRBJ1-1, the V gene TRBV2; 9 bases line up with TRBD1. CDR1 and CDR2 (germline): SNHLY, FYNNEI. Unmatched junction bases numbered 11, after V lost 5 bases and J lost 7 bases. CDR3 length equals 15 residues. The CDR3 DNA is TGTGCCAGCAGTCGCTACGCTGGGACAGGGCTTGAAGCTTTCTTT. Translation gives CASSRYAGTGLEAFF.

The V and J genes are TRBV5-4 and TRBJ2-1; 7 nucleotides agree with TRBD1. Unmatched junction bases numbered 3, after V lost 4 bases and J lost 5 bases. Germline values: CDR1 SGHNT, CDR2 YYREEE (reference sequence). There are 13 residues in the CDR3. The CDR3 spells CASSRDSNNEQFF. CDR3 DNA: TGTGCCAGCAGCCGGGACAGCAACAATGAGCAGTTCTTC. The entire variable domain, with the rest obtained from reference TRBV5-4 and TRBJ2-1, is as follows: ETGVTQSPTHLIKTRGQQVTLRCSSQSGHNTVSWYQQALGQGPQFIFQYYREEENGRGNFPPRFSGLQFPNYSSELNVNALELDDSALYLCASSRDSNNEQFFGPGTRLTVL.

The chain uses TRBV2 and TRBJ1-4; D not resolved. Germline V gene lookup returns CDR1 SNHLY and CDR2 FYNNEI. CDR3 size: 13 residues. The V gene lost 4 bases and the J gene lost 5 bases, with 8 bases spanning the gap. The CDR3 is CASSGPGNEKLFF. The CDR3 DNA is TGTGCCAGCAGTGGTCCAGGAAATGAAAAACTGTTTTTT.

This clone came up a few times. The chain uses TRBV19 and TRBJ2-6; TRBD2 is a possible D gene (5 bases). Germline V gene lookup returns CDR1 LNHDA and CDR2 SQIVND (reference sequence). This CDR3 has 17 amino acids. With 9 bases removed from V and 0 bases from J, the gap between germline ends came to 18 bases. The CDR3 here is CASAPGNPYSGANVLTF. In DNA, the CDR3 is TGTGCCAGCGCCCCGGGAAACCCCTACTCTGGGGCCAACGTCCTGACTTTC.

This clone was seen more than once but under ten times. The CDR3 sequence: CASSLRSLRGLMNTEAFF. CDR3 in DNA: TGCGCCAGCAGCTTGAGGTCCCTCAGGGGCCTGATGAACACTGAAGCTTTCTTT. The chain links TRBV5-1 to TRBJ1-1; D may be TRBD1 (6 bases). Per germline, CDR1 SGHRS and CDR2 YFSETQ. Trimming removed 1 base from V and 0 bases from J, with 19 bases in between. The CDR3 length is 18 residues.

The chain is built from TRBV28 and TRBJ2-4; D perhaps matches TRBD1 (6 bases). CDR1 MDHEN and CDR2 SYDVKM come from the germline V gene. V was clipped by 3 bases and J by 1 base, with 7 bases between them. The length of the CDR3 is 14 residues. The DNA of the CDR3 is TGTGCCAGCAGTTTTGGGGGCGCCAAAAACATTCAGTACTTC. Amino acids: CASSFGGAKNIQYF.

The chain has TRBV4-3 and TRBJ1-3; D is perhaps TRBD1 (5 bases). This CDR3 region has 16 residues. Germline V gene sequence: CDR1 LGHNA, CDR2 YSLEER. V lost 1 base to trimming and J lost 1 base, with 11 bases between them. The CDR3, as DNA: TGCGCCAGCAGCCAAGGATGGGGGGAATCTGGAAACACCATATATTTT. This encodes CASSQGWGESGNTIYF.

This clone was observed a few times. The chain carries TRBV2 and TRBJ1-1; no firm D call. V was trimmed by 7 bases and J by 3 bases, leaving 12 bases between them. Germline V lookup: CDR1 SNHLY, CDR2 FYNNEI. The CDR3 has 13 amino acids. The CDR3 sequence: CASKREYDTEAFF. For the CDR3, the DNA is TGTGCCAGCAAAAGAGAGTATGACACTGAAGCTTTCTTT.

In its sample, this clone was seen a few times. This chain connects TRBV4-1 to TRBJ2-3; D is undetermined. Germline values: CDR1 MGHRA, CDR2 YSYEKL. Between the trimmed V and J ends, which lost 0 bases and 1 base, there was a span of 8 bases. The CDR3 extends over 15 amino acids. CDR3 coding DNA: TGCGCCAGCAGCCAAGATCGTGAAGGCACAGATACGCAGTATTTT. It codes for CASSQDREGTDTQYF.

This clone occurred a few times. The rearrangement uses TRBV5-8 and TRBJ1-2; no reliable D call. There are 12 residues in the CDR3. Germline CDR1 is SGHTS and CDR2 is YDEGEE. The V and J ends lost 1 base and 6 bases respectively, with 7 bases between them. The CDR3 nucleotides read TGTGCCAGCAGCTTGATTTGGCATGGCTACACCTTC. Its protein product is CASSLIWHGYTF.

The chain is built from TRBV6-6 and TRBJ2-1, with D unclear. V dropped 4 bases and J dropped 8 bases, with 9 bases sitting between them. Germline V gives CDR1 MNHNY, CDR2 SVGAGI (reference sequence). The CDR3 runs 12 residues. CDR3 DNA sequence: TGTGCCAGCAGTTCCCTGGGTGATGAGCAGTTCTTC. This codes for CASSSLGDEQFF.

The rearrangement joins TRBV2 to TRBJ1-1; no reliable D call. Germline V gene lookup returns CDR1 SNHLY and CDR2 FYNNEI. The CDR3 is 12 amino acids. V shed 3 bases and J shed 2 bases, with 4 bases lying between them. DNA for the CDR3: TGTGCCAGCAGTGACAGTAACACTGAAGCTTTCTTT. This sequence encodes CASSDSNTEAFF.

At least ten counts were recorded for this clone. The gene calls are TRBV5-4 and TRBJ2-7; D gene ambiguous. The CDR3 covers 13 residues. V lost 4 bases and J 5 bases, leaving 13 bases between the germline ends. The germline V gene has CDR1 SGHNT and CDR2 YYREEE (reference sequence). Here the CDR3 DNA reads TGTGCCAGCAGCCGGCGGTTTCAGGACGAGCAGTACTTC. As protein: CASSRRFQDEQYF.

J is TRBJ1-1 and V is TRBV7-9, with TRBD1 as a possible D gene (6 bases). Per germline, CDR1 SEHNR and CDR2 FQNEAQ (reference sequence). V lost 2 bases and J lost 0, with 19 bases in between. This CDR3 is built from 18 residues. The CDR3 sequence: CASSLIRGAPYLNTEAFF. CDR3 DNA: TGTGCCAGCAGCTTAATAAGGGGGGCTCCATACCTGAACACTGAAGCTTTCTTT.